The subject of this entry is one T cell receptor (beta chain). Measured with immunoSEQ multiplex PCR; TCRdb has only the in-frame clones, and not every one. Here the sample spans 95,000 to 100,000 clones, about 91% being singletons. The sample belongs to a study of T cell changes during pregnancy in multiple sclerosis. CDR1 SGHKS and CDR2 YYEKEE come from the germline V gene (reference sequence). V shed 3 bases and J 5 bases; nucleotides not matched to a gene: 7. CDR3 length equals 14 residues. The sample was peripheral blood, taken in the second trimester of pregnancy. The TCR was taken from a female donor with multiple sclerosis, enrolled in a pregnancy study. The chain couples TRBV5-5 to TRBJ1-2; 7 bases agree with TRBD1. This chain's CDR3 is CASSSGQIRYGYTF. The CDR3 DNA sequence: TGTGCCAGCAGCTCGGGACAGATTAGGTATGGCTACACCTTC.